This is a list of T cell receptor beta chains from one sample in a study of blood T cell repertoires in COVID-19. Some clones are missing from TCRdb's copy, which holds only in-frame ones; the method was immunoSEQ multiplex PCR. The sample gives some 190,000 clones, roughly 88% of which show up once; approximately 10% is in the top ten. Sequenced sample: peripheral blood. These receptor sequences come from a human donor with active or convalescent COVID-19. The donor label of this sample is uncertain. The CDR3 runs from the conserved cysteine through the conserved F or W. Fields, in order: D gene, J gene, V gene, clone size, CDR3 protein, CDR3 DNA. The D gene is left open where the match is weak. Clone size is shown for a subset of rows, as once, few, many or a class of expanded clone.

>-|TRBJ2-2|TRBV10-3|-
CAISESRTTTTGELFF
TGTGCCATCAGTGAGTCAAGGACTACTACGACCGGGGAGCTGTTTTTT
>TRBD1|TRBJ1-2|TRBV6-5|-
CASSVTGEYGYTF
TGTGCCAGCAGCGTTACAGGGGAGTATGGCTACACCTTC
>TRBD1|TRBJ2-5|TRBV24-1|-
CATSDLRTGTNQETQYF
TGTGCCACCAGTGATTTGAGGACAGGGACAAACCAAGAGACCCAGTACTTC
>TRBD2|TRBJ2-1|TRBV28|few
CASSLWRPGLESEFF
TGTGCCAGCAGTTTATGGAGACCGGGACTAGAAAGCGAGTTCTTC
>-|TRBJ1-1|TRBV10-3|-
CATRWGRGNTEAFF
TGTGCCACCCGATGGGGCAGGGGGAACACTGAAGCTTTCTTT
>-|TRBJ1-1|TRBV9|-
CASSVDQGGTEAFF
TGTGCCAGCAGCGTAGACCAGGGAGGGACTGAAGCTTTCTTT
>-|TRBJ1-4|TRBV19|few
CASRGRDFNEKLFF
TGTGCCAGTAGAGGACGGGACTTTAATGAAAAACTGTTTTTT
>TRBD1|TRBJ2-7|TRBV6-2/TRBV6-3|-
CASSYSIIGQGGYEQYF
TGTGCCAGCAGTTACTCGATTATAGGACAGGGAGGATACGAGCAGTACTTC
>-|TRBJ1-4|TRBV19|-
CASKVGHTNEKLFF
TGTGCCAGTAAAGTGGGACACACTAATGAAAAACTGTTTTTT
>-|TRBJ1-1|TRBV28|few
CASTQGTEAFF
TGTGCCAGCACACAGGGCACTGAAGCTTTCTTT
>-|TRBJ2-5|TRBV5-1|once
CASSLGSSGLETQYF
TGCGCCAGCAGCTTGGGAAGTAGTGGGCTTGAGACCCAGTACTTC
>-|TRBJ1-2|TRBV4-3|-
CASSQDSGLYGYTF
TGCGCCAGCAGCCAAGATAGCGGATTATATGGCTACACCTTC
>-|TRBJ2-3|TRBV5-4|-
CASSLAGGGGRGTQYF
TGTGCCAGCAGCTTGGCCGGAGGTGGGGGCCGGGGTACGCAGTATTTT
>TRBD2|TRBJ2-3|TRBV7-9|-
CASSEPLPSGGAMYF
TGTGCCAGCAGCGAACCTCTACCTAGCGGGGGGGCCATGTATTTT
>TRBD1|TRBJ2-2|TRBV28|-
CASSYQNRGPLHSTGELFF
TGTGCCAGCAGTTATCAAAACAGGGGTCCACTTCATAGCACCGGGGAGCTGTTTTTT
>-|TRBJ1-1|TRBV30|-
CAWTRAWVAFF
TGTGCCTGGACCAGGGCCTGGGTAGCTTTCTTT
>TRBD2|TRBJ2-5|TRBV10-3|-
CAISVAGGGETQYF
TGTGCCATCAGTGTAGCGGGGGGAGGGGAGACCCAGTACTTC
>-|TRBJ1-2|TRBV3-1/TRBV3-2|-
CASSQVDPGYGYTF
TGTGCCAGCAGCCAAGTCGACCCAGGGTACGGCTACACCTTC
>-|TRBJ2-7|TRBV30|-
CAWGTYISYEQYF
TGTGCCTGGGGTACATATATCTCCTACGAGCAGTACTTC
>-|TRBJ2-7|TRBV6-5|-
CASSPDKTYEQYF
TGTGCCAGCAGTCCGGACAAAACCTACGAGCAGTACTTC
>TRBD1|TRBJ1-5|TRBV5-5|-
CASSPITGVSNQPQHF
TGTGCCAGCAGCCCTATTACAGGGGTTAGCAATCAGCCCCAGCATTTT
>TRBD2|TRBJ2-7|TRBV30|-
CAWSVRLAGYEQYF
TGTGCCTGGAGTGTACGCCTAGCGGGCTACGAGCAGTACTTC
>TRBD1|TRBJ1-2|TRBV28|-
CASSLVPGQGYGYTF
TGTGCCAGCAGTTTAGTCCCGGGACAGGGGTATGGCTACACCTTC
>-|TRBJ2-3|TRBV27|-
CASSWLASTDTQYF
TGTGCCAGCAGTTGGCTAGCGAGCACAGATACGCAGTATTTT
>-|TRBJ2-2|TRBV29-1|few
CSVGSDFGTGELFF
TGCAGCGTGGGTTCGGACTTTGGGACCGGGGAGCTGTTTTTT
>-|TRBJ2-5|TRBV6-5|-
CASTHMTGKETQYF
TGTGCCAGCACACACATGACAGGAAAGGAGACCCAGTACTTC
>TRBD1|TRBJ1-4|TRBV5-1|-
CASSFEGQVNEKLFF
TGCGCCAGCAGCTTTGAAGGACAGGTTAATGAAAAACTGTTTTTT
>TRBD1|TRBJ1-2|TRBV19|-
CASRSGTGVTNYGYTF
TGTGCCAGTAGATCCGGGACAGGCGTTACTAACTATGGCTACACCTTC
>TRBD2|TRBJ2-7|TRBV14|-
CASSQDASGRGRGYEQYF
TGTGCCAGCAGCCAAGACGCTAGCGGGAGAGGTCGTGGCTACGAGCAGTACTTC
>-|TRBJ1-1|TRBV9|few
CASTQDPRVDTEAFF
TGTGCCAGCACCCAGGACCCCAGGGTGGACACTGAAGCTTTCTTT
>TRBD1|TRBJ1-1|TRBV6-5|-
CASSLTGGYTEAFF
TGTGCCAGCAGCCTGACAGGGGGCTACACTGAAGCTTTCTTT
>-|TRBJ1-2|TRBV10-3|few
CAISGQAPGYTF
TGTGCCATCAGTGGACAGGCCCCCGGCTACACCTTC
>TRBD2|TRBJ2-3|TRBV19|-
CASSLGRGTDTQYF
TGTGCCAGTAGTCTCGGGAGGGGCACAGATACGCAGTATTTT
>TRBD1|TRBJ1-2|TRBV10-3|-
CAISESDRGAYGYTF
TGTGCCATCAGTGAGTCCGACAGGGGGGCCTATGGCTACACCTTC
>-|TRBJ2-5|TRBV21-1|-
CASSPGWLASGRPWETQYF
TGTGCCAGCAGTCCAGGGTGGTTGGCTAGCGGGAGGCCATGGGAGACCCAGTACTTC
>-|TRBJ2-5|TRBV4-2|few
CASSPTATSQETQYF
TGTGCCAGCAGCCCGACAGCGACTAGCCAAGAGACCCAGTACTTC
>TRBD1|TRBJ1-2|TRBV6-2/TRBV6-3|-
CASSYGTGVYGYTF
TGTGCCAGCAGTTACGGGACAGGAGTCTATGGCTACACCTTC
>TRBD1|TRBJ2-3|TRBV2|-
CASSFRGQGKDTQYF
TGTGCCAGCAGTTTCAGGGGGCAGGGGAAAGATACGCAGTATTTT
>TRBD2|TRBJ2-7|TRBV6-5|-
CASSSPSGRRYEQYF
TGTGCCAGCAGTTCGCCTAGCGGGAGAAGGTACGAGCAGTACTTC
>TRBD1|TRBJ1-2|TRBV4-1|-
CASSQVQGQGSAHGYTF
TGCGCCAGCAGCCAAGTCCAGGGACAGGGTTCCGCACATGGCTACACCTTC
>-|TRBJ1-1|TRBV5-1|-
CASSLVPPEAFF
TGCGCCAGCAGCTTGGTCCCTCCTGAAGCTTTCTTT
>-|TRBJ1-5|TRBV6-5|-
CASSPGEQGYQPQHF
TGTGCCAGCAGTCCAGGGGAACAAGGATATCAGCCCCAGCATTTT
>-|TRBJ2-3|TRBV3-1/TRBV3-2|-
CASSRKGGGVTDTQYF
TGTGCCAGCAGCCGCAAAGGTGGCGGGGTCACAGATACGCAGTATTTT
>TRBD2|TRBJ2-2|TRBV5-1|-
CASSLQREAGELFF
TGCGCCAGCAGCTTACAGCGGGAGGCCGGGGAGCTGTTTTTT